Listed below are T cell receptor beta chains from one sample, sequenced in a study of T cell responses to AZD1222 COVID-19 vaccine. TCRdb's copy holds only in-frame clones and misses some; the assay was immunoSEQ multiplex PCR. The sample shows roughly 150,000 clones, roughly 87% of them seen only once. This specimen was peripheral blood, taken 28 days after the second AZD1222 dose. Source of these receptors: an adult who received the AZD1222 COVID-19 vaccine. Each CDR3 is given with its conserved first and last residue. A D gene is named only where the DNA matches it firmly. For some rows the clone size is stated as once, few or many, or as a class when expanded; others skip it.

D: TRBD1; V: TRBV5-1; J: TRBJ1-6; size: -; CDR3: CASTGQGSSPLHF; DNA: TGCGCCAGCACCGGACAGGGAAGTTCACCCCTCCACTTT
D: -; V: TRBV4-1; J: TRBJ1-2; size: -; CDR3: CASSQDSRSYGYTF; DNA: TGCGCCAGCAGCCAAGATAGCCGCAGCTATGGCTACACCTTC
D: -; V: TRBV6-2/TRBV6-3; J: TRBJ2-7; size: -; CDR3: CASSYGLARAYEQYF; DNA: TGTGCCAGCAGTTATGGTCTAGCCAGAGCCTACGAGCAGTACTTC
D: -; V: TRBV6-5; J: TRBJ1-5; size: -; CDR3: CASSSGRVNQPQHF; DNA: TGTGCCAGCAGTTCCGGCCGTGTTAATCAGCCCCAGCATTTT
D: TRBD1; V: TRBV3-1/TRBV3-2; J: TRBJ1-3; size: once; CDR3: CASSPTGGSGNTIYF; DNA: TGTGCCAGCAGCCCTACAGGGGGCAGTGGAAACACCATATATTTT
D: -; V: TRBV12-3/TRBV12-4; J: TRBJ1-6; size: -; CDR3: CASSEMWSPLHF; DNA: TGTGCCAGCAGCGAAATGTGGTCACCCCTCCACTTT
D: -; V: TRBV4-3; J: TRBJ2-6; size: -; CDR3: CASSLLTLRSGANVLTF; DNA: TGCGCCAGCAGCCTCCTGACCTTGCGCTCTGGGGCCAACGTCCTGACTTTC
D: -; V: TRBV4-1; J: TRBJ1-6; size: -; CDR3: CASSQADRKTFTRGSPLHF; DNA: TGCGCCAGCAGCCAAGCTGACAGGAAGACTTTCACAAGGGGTTCACCCCTCCACTTT
D: -; V: TRBV21-1; J: TRBJ1-1; size: once; CDR3: CASKIDRGDTEAFF; DNA: TGTGCCAGCAAAATAGACAGGGGGGACACTGAAGCTTTCTTT
D: -; V: TRBV19; J: TRBJ1-6; size: -; CDR3: CASSTTGTRGNSPLHF; DNA: TGTGCCAGTAGTACAACAGGGACCCGTGGTAATTCACCCCTCCACTTT
D: -; V: TRBV3-1/TRBV3-2; J: TRBJ2-3; size: -; CDR3: CASSHPLLDTQYF; DNA: TGTGCCAGCAGCCACCCACTTTTAGATACGCAGTATTTT
D: TRBD1; V: TRBV10-3; J: TRBJ1-3; size: -; CDR3: CAISPTGVSGNTIYF; DNA: TGTGCCATCAGTCCGACAGGGGTGTCGGGAAACACCATATATTTT
D: TRBD2; V: TRBV4-2; J: TRBJ2-7; size: once; CDR3: CASSRGLAVLQSSYEQYF; DNA: TGTGCCAGCAGCCGGGGACTAGCGGTTCTACAGAGCTCCTACGAGCAGTACTTC
D: -; V: TRBV6-5; J: TRBJ1-6; size: -; CDR3: CASSYGQGGSPLHF; DNA: TGTGCCAGCAGTTACGGGCAGGGCGGATCACCCCTCCACTTT
D: -; V: TRBV11-3; J: TRBJ2-7; size: -; CDR3: CASSSRVLSEQYF; DNA: TGTGCCAGCAGCTCCAGGGTCCTTTCCGAGCAGTACTTC
D: -; V: TRBV27; J: TRBJ2-1; size: -; CDR3: CASNRGGDNEQFF; DNA: TGTGCCAGCAACAGGGGAGGGGACAATGAGCAGTTCTTC
D: -; V: TRBV3-1/TRBV3-2; J: TRBJ2-3; size: once; CDR3: CASEADTQYF; DNA: TGTGCCAGCGAAGCTGATACGCAGTATTTT
D: -; V: TRBV19; J: TRBJ2-3; size: -; CDR3: CASSDQLDLADTQYF; DNA: TGTGCCAGTAGTGATCAGCTAGACCTCGCGGATACGCAGTATTTT
D: -; V: TRBV19; J: TRBJ2-1; size: once; CDR3: CASSIFTDNEQFF; DNA: TGTGCCAGTAGTATTTTCACCGACAATGAGCAGTTCTTC
D: TRBD1; V: TRBV27; J: TRBJ2-7; size: -; CDR3: CASSPQTRTGADEQYF; DNA: TGTGCCAGCAGTCCTCAGACCCGGACAGGGGCGGACGAGCAGTACTTC
D: -; V: TRBV27; J: TRBJ1-1; size: -; CDR3: CASSLFRVGTEAFF; DNA: TGTGCCAGCAGTTTATTCAGGGTAGGCACTGAAGCTTTCTTT
D: -; V: TRBV7-9; J: TRBJ1-1; size: -; CDR3: CASSFPVIEAFF; DNA: TGTGCCAGCAGCTTTCCGGTAATTGAAGCTTTCTTT